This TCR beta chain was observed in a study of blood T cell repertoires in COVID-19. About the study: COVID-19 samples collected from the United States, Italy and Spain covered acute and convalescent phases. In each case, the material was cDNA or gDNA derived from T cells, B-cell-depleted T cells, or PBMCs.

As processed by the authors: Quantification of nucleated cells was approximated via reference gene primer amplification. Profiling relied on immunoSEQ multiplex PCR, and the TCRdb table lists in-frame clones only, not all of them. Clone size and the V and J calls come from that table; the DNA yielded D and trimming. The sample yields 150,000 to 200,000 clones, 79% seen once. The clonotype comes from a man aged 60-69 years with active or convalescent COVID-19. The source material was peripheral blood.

The CDR3 DNA sequence: TGTGCCAGCAGCCAAGGGTTTTCGGATGGCTACACCTTC. Its translation: CASSQGFSDGYTF. The chain links TRBV14 to TRBJ1-2, with D uncertain. Trimming pared 1 base from V and 6 bases from J, leaving 9 bases between. Germline CDR1 and CDR2: SGHDN and FVKESK. This CDR3 spans 13 amino acids.